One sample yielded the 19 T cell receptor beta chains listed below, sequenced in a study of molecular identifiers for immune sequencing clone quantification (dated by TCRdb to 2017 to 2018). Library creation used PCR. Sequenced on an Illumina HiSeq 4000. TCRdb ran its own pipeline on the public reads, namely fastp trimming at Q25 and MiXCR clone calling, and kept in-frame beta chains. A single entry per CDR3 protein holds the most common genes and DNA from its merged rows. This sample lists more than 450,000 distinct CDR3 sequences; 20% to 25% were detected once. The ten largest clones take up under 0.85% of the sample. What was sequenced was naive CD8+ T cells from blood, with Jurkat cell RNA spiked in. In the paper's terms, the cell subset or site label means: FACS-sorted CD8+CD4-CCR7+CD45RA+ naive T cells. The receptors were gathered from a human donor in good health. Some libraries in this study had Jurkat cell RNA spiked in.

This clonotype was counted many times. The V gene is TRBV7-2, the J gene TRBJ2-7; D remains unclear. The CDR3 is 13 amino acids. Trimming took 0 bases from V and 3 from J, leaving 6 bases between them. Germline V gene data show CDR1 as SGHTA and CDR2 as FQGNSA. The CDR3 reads CASSLAPFYEQYF. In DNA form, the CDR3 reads TGTGCCAGCAGCTTAGCGCCTTTCTACGAGCAGTACTTC.

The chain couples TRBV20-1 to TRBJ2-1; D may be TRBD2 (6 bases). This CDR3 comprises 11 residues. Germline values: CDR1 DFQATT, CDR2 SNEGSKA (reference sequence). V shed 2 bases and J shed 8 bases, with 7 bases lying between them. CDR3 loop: CSARTSYEQFF. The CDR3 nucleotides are TGCAGTGCTAGAACTAGCTATGAGCAGTTCTTC.

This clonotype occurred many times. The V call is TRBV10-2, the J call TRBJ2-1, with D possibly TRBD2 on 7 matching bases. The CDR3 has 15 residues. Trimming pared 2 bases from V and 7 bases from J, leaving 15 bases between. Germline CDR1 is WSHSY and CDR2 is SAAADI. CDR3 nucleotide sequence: TGCGCCAGCAGTGAGGAGGGGGGGGCCCGAAATGAGCAGTTCTTC. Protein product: CASSEEGGARNEQFF.

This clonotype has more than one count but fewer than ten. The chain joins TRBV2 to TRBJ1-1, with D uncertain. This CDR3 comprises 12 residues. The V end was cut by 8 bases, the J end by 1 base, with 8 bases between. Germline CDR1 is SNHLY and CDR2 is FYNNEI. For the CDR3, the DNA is TGTGCCAGCGGTAAGGGGAACACTGAAGCTTTCTTT. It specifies CASGKGNTEAFF.

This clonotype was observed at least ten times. The CDR3 coding sequence is TGTGCCAGCAGCTTAGGGAGCCGGCAGCTGTTTTTT. It translates to CASSLGSRQLFF. This rearrangement joins TRBV7-9 to TRBJ2-2; D is ambiguous. The CDR3 loop spans 12 amino acids. Germline V gene data show CDR1 as SEHNR and CDR2 as FQNEAQ (reference sequence). The V end lost 1 base, the J end lost 12 bases, and 9 bases lay between the germline ends.

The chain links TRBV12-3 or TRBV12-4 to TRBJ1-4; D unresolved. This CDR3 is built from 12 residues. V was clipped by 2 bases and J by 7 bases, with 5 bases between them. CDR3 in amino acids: CASSLNGEKLFF. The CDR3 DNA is TGTGCCAGCAGTTTAAACGGTGAAAAACTGTTTTTT.

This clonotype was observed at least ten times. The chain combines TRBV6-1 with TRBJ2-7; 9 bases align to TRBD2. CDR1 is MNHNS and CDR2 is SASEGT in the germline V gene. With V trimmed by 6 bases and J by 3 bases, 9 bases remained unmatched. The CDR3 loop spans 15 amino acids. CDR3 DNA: TGTGCCAGCAGGCTTCTAGCGGGGAATTTCTACGAGCAGTACTTC. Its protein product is CASRLLAGNFYEQYF.

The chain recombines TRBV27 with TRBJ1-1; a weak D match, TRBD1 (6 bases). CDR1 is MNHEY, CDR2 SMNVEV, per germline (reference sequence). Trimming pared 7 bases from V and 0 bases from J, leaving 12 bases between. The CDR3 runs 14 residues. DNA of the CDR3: TGTGCCAGCAAGCCACAGGGCTTGAACACTGAAGCTTTCTTT. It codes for CASKPQGLNTEAFF.

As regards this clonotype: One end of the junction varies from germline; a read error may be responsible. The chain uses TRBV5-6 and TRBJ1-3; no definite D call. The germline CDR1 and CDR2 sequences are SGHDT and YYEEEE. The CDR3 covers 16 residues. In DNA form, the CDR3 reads TGTGCCAGCGGCTTGATGAGGCCCCCCTTTGGAAACACCATATATTTT. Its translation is CASGLMRPPFGNTIYF.

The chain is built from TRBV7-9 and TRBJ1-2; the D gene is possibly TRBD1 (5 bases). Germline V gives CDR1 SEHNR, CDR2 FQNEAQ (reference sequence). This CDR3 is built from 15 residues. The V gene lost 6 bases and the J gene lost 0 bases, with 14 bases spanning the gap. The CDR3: CASRDGTPANYGYTF. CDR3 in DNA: TGTGCCAGCAGGGACGGGACGCCAGCTAACTATGGCTACACCTTC.

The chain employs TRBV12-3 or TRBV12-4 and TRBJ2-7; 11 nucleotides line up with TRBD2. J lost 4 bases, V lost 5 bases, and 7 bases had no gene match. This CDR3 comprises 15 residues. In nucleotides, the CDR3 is TGTGCCAGCAGTCCCTATAGCGGGAGGGGTTACGAGCAGTACTTC. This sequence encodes CASSPYSGRGYEQYF.

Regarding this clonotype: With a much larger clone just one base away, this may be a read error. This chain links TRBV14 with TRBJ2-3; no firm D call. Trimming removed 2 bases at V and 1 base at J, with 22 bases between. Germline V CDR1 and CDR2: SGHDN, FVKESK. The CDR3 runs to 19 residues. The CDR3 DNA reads TGTGCCAGCAGCCAAAGTGGGAATCAACCAGTCCTGGGCACAGATACGCAGTATTTT. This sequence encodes CASSQSGNQPVLGTDTQYF.

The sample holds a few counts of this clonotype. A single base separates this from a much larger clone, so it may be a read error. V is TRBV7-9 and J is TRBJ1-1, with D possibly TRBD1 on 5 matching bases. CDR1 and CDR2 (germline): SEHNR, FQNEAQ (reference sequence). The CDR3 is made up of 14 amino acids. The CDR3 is CVSSLDSGLAEAFF. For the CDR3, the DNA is TGTGTCAGCAGCTTAGATTCAGGGTTGGCTGAAGCTTTCTTT.

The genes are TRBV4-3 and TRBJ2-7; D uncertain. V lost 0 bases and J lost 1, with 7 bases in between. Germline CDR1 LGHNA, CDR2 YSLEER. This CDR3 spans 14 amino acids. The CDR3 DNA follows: TGCGCCAGCAGCCAAGATGCGGATTCCTACGAGCAGTACTTC. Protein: CASSQDADSYEQYF.

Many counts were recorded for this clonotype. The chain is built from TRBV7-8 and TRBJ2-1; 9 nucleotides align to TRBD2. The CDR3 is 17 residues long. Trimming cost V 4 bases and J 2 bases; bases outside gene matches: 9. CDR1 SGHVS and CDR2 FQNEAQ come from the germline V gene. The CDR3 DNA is TGTGCCAGCAGCTCAGATTGGGGCGGGGGGGCCTACAATGAGCAGTTCTTC. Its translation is CASSSDWGGGAYNEQFF. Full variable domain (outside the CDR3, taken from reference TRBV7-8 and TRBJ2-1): GAGVSQSPRYKVAKRGQDVALRCDPISGHVSLFWYQQALGQGPEFLTYFQNEAQLDKSGLPSDRFFAERPEGSVSTLKIQRTQQEDSAVYLCASSSDWGGGAYNEQFFGPGTRLTVL.

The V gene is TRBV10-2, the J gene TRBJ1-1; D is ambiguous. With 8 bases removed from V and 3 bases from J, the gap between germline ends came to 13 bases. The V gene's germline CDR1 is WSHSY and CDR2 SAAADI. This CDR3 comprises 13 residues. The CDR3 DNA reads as TGCGCCAGCGCCGTACGGGAATACACTGAAGCTTTCTTT. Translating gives CASAVREYTEAFF.

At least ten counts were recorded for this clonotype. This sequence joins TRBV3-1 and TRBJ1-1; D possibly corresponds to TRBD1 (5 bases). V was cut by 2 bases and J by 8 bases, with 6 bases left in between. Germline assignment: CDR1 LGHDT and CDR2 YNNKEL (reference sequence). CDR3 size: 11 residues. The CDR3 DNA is TGTGCCAGCAGCCAAAGACAGGAAGCTTTCTTT. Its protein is CASSQRQEAFF. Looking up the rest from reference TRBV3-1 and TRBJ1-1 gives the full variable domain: DTAVSQTPKYLVTQMGNDKSIKCEQNLGHDTMYWYKQDSKKFLKIMFSYNNKELIINETVPNRFSPKSPDKAHLNLHINSLELGDSAVYFCASSQRQEAFFGQGTRLTVV.

The CDR3 DNA sequence: TGCGCCAGCAGCCAAGATTGGCAGGGCGGCTACGAGCAGTACTTC. Its protein is CASSQDWQGGYEQYF. The V and J genes are TRBV4-3 and TRBJ2-7, with D perhaps matching TRBD1 (5 bases). This CDR3 has 15 amino acids. Between the trimmed V and J ends, which lost 0 bases and 3 bases, there was a span of 12 bases. Germline assignment: CDR1 LGHNA and CDR2 YSLEER.

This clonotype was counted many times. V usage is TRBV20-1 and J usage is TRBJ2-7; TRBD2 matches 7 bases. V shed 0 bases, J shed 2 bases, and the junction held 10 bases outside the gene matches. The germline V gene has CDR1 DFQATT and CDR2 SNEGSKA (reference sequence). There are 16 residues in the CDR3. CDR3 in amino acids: CSARDMAGVPTYEQYF. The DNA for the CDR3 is TGCAGTGCTAGAGACATGGCGGGGGTTCCCACCTACGAGCAGTACTTC.